This T cell receptor beta chain was sequenced during a study of patients and donors after allogeneic stem cell transplantation. In germline, CDR1 is MGHRA, CDR2 YSYEKL. Trimming cost V 3 bases and J 9 bases; bases outside gene matches: 9. The CDR3 sequence is 16 residues long. TCRdb reprocessed the RT-PCR reads via MiXCR and lists one record per CDR3 protein. The table has about 960,000 distinct CDR3 sequences, about a sixth seen once. This clonotype was observed a few times. The sequencing input was blood, either unsorted or a sorted T cell fraction (not recorded which). The genes are TRBV4-1 and TRBJ2-1; 12 nucleotides match TRBD2. The receptor was isolated from a human donor who was either an allogeneic HSCT recipient or a stem cell or donor lymphocyte infusion donor (not recorded which). It is not recorded whose cells these are; they may come from a transplant donor. In nucleotides, the CDR3 is TGCGCCAGCAGCCAGTTTCCCGGACTAGCGGGAATTGAGCAGTTCTTC. Protein sequence: CASSQFPGLAGIEQFF.